Each of the 31 T cell receptor beta chains below was sequenced from the same sample in a study of post-analysis software for immune sequencing data. Study outcomes and limitations: The five TRBV segments detected at higher frequency in patients than in controls included TRBV5-6, TRBV5-1 and TRBV20-1.

These receptors are not linked to any known antigen. Included in the TCR beta cDNA libraries were unique molecular identifiers. In TCRdb, the PCR reads were re-called with MiXCR into one record per CDR3 protein. Of about 500,000 distinct CDR3 sequences in the sample, 45% were seen once. Sample: blood. Receptors were obtained from a girl aged 10-17 years with multiple sclerosis.

This clonotype was seen only a few times. The rearrangement joins TRBV5-1 to TRBJ2-7; the match to TRBD1 covers 10 bases. V lost 2 bases, J lost 1 base, and 3 bases stayed unmatched. The CDR3 is 15 amino acids. CDR1 is SGHRS and CDR2 is YFSETQ in the germline V gene. The CDR3 reads CASSFRDRGSYEQYF. CDR3 coding DNA: TGCGCCAGCAGCTTTCGGGACAGGGGTTCCTACGAGCAGTACTTC. Filled out from reference TRBV5-1 and TRBJ2-7, the complete variable domain reads KAGVTQTPRYLIKTRGQQVTLSCSPISGHRSVSWYQQTPGQGLQFLFEYFSETQRNKGNFPGRFSGRQFSNSRSEMNVSTLELGDSALYLCASSFRDRGSYEQYFGPGTRLTVT.

V usage is TRBV3-1 and J usage is TRBJ2-7; no firm D call. CDR3 length equals 13 residues. The germline V and J ends were trimmed by 5 bases and 5 bases, with 13 bases remaining between them. Germline V gene data show CDR1 as LGHDT and CDR2 as YNNKEL (reference sequence). CDR3 loop: CASSSTWADEQYF. DNA for the CDR3: TGTGCCAGCAGCTCGACGTGGGCTGACGAGCAGTACTTC.

A few counts support this clonotype. This sequence joins TRBV7-2 and TRBJ1-2, with D possibly TRBD1 on 6 matching bases. The CDR3 covers 17 residues. The germline V gene encodes CDR1 SGHTA and CDR2 FQGNSA. V was trimmed by 3 bases and J by 4 bases, leaving 21 bases between them. CDR3 region: CASSLAPGRGAGYGYTF. The CDR3 region has the DNA TGTGCCAGCAGCTTGGCCCCAGGACGGGGGGCAGGCTATGGCTACACCTTC.

The chain couples TRBV6-6 to TRBJ2-1, with 7 bases that match TRBD2. The CDR3 loop spans 15 amino acids. Germline lookup yields CDR1 MNHNY and CDR2 SVGAGI (reference sequence). The ends lost 5 bases at V and 4 bases at J; junction bases unmatched: 8. The CDR3 spells CASSPREIGYNEQFF. In DNA form, the CDR3 reads TGTGCCAGCAGTCCGCGGGAGATCGGGTACAATGAGCAGTTCTTC.

V usage is TRBV7-8 and J usage is TRBJ1-2, with D perhaps TRBD1 (6 bases). Deletions cut 0 bases from V and 5 bases from J, with 7 bases between. The CDR3 consists of 13 residues. Germline values: CDR1 SGHVS, CDR2 FQNEAQ. The CDR3 here is CASSLAQGYGYTF. In nucleotides, the CDR3 is TGTGCCAGCAGCTTAGCGCAGGGGTATGGCTACACCTTC.

The genes are TRBV27 and TRBJ1-1, with TRBD1 as a possible D gene (5 bases). Germline V CDR1 and CDR2: MNHEY, SMNVEV (reference sequence). CDR3 length: 21 residues. Between the trimmed V and J ends, which lost 0 bases and 7 bases, there was a span of 33 bases. This chain's CDR3 is CASSLSYRTPLRDDRTHEAFF. The CDR3 region has the DNA TGTGCCAGCAGTTTATCCTATCGAACACCCCTAAGGGACGATAGAACCCATGAAGCTTTCTTT.

The rearrangement joins TRBV12-3 or TRBV12-4 to TRBJ2-1, with 13 bases lining up with TRBD2. The CDR3 covers 15 residues. J was trimmed by 7 bases and V by 5 bases; bases with no gene match: 5. CDR3 nucleotide sequence: TGTGCCAGCAGTCTGGGACTAGCGGGGACTAATGAGCAGTTCTTC. It yields the protein CASSLGLAGTNEQFF.

This clonotype turned up a few times. The chain links TRBV6-5 to TRBJ1-2; D possibly corresponds to TRBD1 (6 bases). CDR1 MNHEY and CDR2 SVGAGI come from the germline V gene. The CDR3 is made up of 14 amino acids. Trimming removed 6 bases at V and 4 bases at J, with 15 bases between. The CDR3 DNA reads TGTGCCAGCAGCCTGACAGGAAACTCCTATGGCTACACCTTC. Amino acid sequence: CASSLTGNSYGYTF.

This clonotype showed up just once. This chain links TRBV12-3 or TRBV12-4 with TRBJ2-7, with 16 bases fitting TRBD2. The better agreement between TRBJ2-5 and the DNA end casts doubt on the J call. This CDR3 spans 17 amino acids. Written as DNA, the CDR3 is TGTGCCAGCAGTTTGGGGACTAGCGGGAGGGCCGGGGAGACCCAGTACTTC. It yields the protein CASSLGTSGRAGETQYF.

The chain recombines TRBV10-3 with TRBJ1-1; TRBD1 aligns across 9 bases. The J segment lost 3 bases and the V segment lost 6 bases, leaving 11 bases of the junction unmatched. The V gene's germline CDR1 is ENHRY and CDR2 SYGVKD. The CDR3 loop spans 16 amino acids. CDR3 residues: CAISPNRGQRDTEAFF. CDR3 nucleotides: TGTGCCATCAGCCCTAACAGGGGGCAGAGGGACACTGAAGCTTTCTTT.

This clonotype was observed once. The chain combines TRBV7-8 with TRBJ2-5, with unresolved D. The closer fit of TRBJ2-7 to the DNA end suggests the J call may be wrong. There are 14 residues in the CDR3. Germline-derived CDR1 and CDR2 are SGHVS and FQNEAQ. The CDR3 sequence is CASSLPLRSYEQYF. Written as DNA, the CDR3 is TGTGCCAGCAGCTTACCTCTAAGGAGTTACGAGCAGTACTTC.

This clonotype came up a few times. The chain uses TRBV29-1 and TRBJ2-3, with 10 positions matching TRBD1. The V segment lost 7 bases and the J segment 3 bases; nucleotides outside the gene matches: 13. The germline CDR1 and CDR2 sequences are SQVTM and ANQGSEA. The CDR3 runs 16 residues. The CDR3 bases are TGCAGCGCGAAACAAAGACCGGGACAGGGGACAGATACGCAGTATTTT. It specifies CSAKQRPGQGTDTQYF.

The chain couples TRBV20-1 to TRBJ1-1; TRBD1 is a possible D gene (6 bases). The CDR3 is made up of 13 amino acids. Germline CDR1 and CDR2: DFQATT and SNEGSKA (reference sequence). V dropped 4 bases and J dropped 4 bases, with 13 bases sitting between them. The CDR3 is CSAIVTGSTEAFF. The CDR3 DNA is TGCAGTGCTATAGTCACAGGGAGCACTGAAGCTTTCTTT.

A few counts support this clonotype. V and J are TRBV9 and TRBJ2-5; D ambiguous. Trimming removed 4 bases at V and 5 bases at J, with 15 bases between. Per germline, CDR1 SGDLS and CDR2 YYNGEE. The length of the CDR3 is 14 residues. Written as DNA, the CDR3 is TGTGCCAGCAGCCCCCGGGCCATCCGGGAGACCCAGTACTTC. Its translation is CASSPRAIRETQYF.

This clonotype came up a few times. The V call is TRBV12-3 or TRBV12-4, the J call TRBJ2-1; 8 nucleotides agree with TRBD2. Unmatched junction bases numbered 13, after V lost 7 bases and J lost 5 bases. This CDR3 contains 16 residues. The CDR3 sequence is CASINREGPPNNEQFF. The CDR3, as DNA: TGTGCCAGCATCAATCGGGAGGGCCCCCCTAACAATGAGCAGTTCTTC.

V and J are TRBV7-3 and TRBJ2-1, with TRBD2 matching over 9 bases. Germline trimming cut 5 bases from V and 4 bases from J; bases unmatched to any gene: 6. The CDR3 sequence is 15 residues long. Germline V gives CDR1 SGHTA, CDR2 FQGTGA. The CDR3 DNA reads TGTGCCAGCAGCCTGGTAGCGGGAGAGTACAATGAGCAGTTCTTC. It translates to CASSLVAGEYNEQFF.

This rearrangement joins TRBV7-3 to TRBJ2-7, with TRBD2 matching over 7 bases. The CDR3 is 14 residues long. Trimming cost V 5 bases and J 2 bases; bases outside gene matches: 6. The germline V gene encodes CDR1 SGHTA and CDR2 FQGTGA. The chain's CDR3 is CASSVQGGAYEQYF. The DNA for the CDR3 is TGTGCCAGCAGCGTCCAGGGAGGGGCCTACGAGCAGTACTTC.

This clonotype was recorded a few times. This chain links TRBV11-2 with TRBJ2-7, with D possibly being TRBD1 (6 bases). There are 12 residues in the CDR3. Germline CDR1 SGHAT, CDR2 FQNNGV. The V and J ends lost 5 bases and 3 bases respectively, with 8 bases between them. This chain's CDR3 is CASSIQGYEQYF. In DNA, the CDR3 is TGTGCCAGCAGCATACAGGGCTACGAGCAGTACTTC.

The V and J genes are TRBV10-2 and TRBJ1-1, with no clear D. V lost 4 bases, J lost 3 bases, and 12 bases lay in between. Germline V gene sequence: CDR1 WSHSY, CDR2 SAAADI. The CDR3 length is 14 residues. The CDR3: CASSVRTMDTEAFF. Here the CDR3 DNA reads TGCGCCAGCAGTGTTCGGACTATGGACACTGAAGCTTTCTTT.

This clonotype appeared a few times. One base away lies a much larger clone, so this may be a sequencing read error. The genes are TRBV12-3 or TRBV12-4 and TRBJ1-2; maybe TRBD1 (6 bases). V was pared by 3 bases and J by 6 bases, with 11 bases between. The CDR3 sequence is 13 residues long. The CDR3 DNA reads as TGTGCCAGCAGTTTGGACAGTAGAAATGGCTACACCTTC. It translates to CASSLDSRNGYTF.

This clonotype was counted at least ten times. The rearrangement joins TRBV5-1 to TRBJ1-1, with TRBD1 matching over 7 bases. The junction had 4 bases not matched to a gene; V was cut back by 4 bases and J by 1 base. The CDR3 totals 14 residues. Germline CDR1 and CDR2: SGHRS and YFSETQ. The CDR3 protein is CASSPRTGNTEAFF. The CDR3 DNA reads as TGCGCCAGCAGCCCGAGGACAGGGAACACTGAAGCTTTCTTT.

This chain links TRBV6-6 with TRBJ1-5, with TRBD1 identical over 9 bases. CDR3 length: 17 residues. With V trimmed by 6 bases and J by 0 bases, 9 bases remained unmatched. Germline V gene lookup returns CDR1 MNHNY and CDR2 SVGAGI (reference sequence). Here the CDR3 DNA reads TGTGCCAGCAGGGGGGACAGGGTACCATATAGCAATCAGCCCCAGCATTTT. Translation gives CASRGDRVPYSNQPQHF.

This chain joins TRBV29-1 and TRBJ2-1; TRBD2 aligns across 12 bases. The CDR3 spans 15 residues. Germline CDR1 reads SQVTM; CDR2 reads ANQGSEA. J lost 6 bases, V lost 1 base, and 4 bases had no gene match. CDR3 residues: CSVEVLAGGGNEQFF. CDR3 sequence (DNA): TGCAGCGTTGAAGTCCTAGCGGGAGGGGGCAATGAGCAGTTCTTC.

This chain joins TRBV3-1 and TRBJ2-7; D remains unclear. Trimming stripped 1 base from V and 3 bases from J, with 4 bases between. This CDR3 region has 12 residues. CDR1 is LGHDT, CDR2 YNNKEL, per germline (reference sequence). CDR3 loop: CASSQAYYEQYF. The DNA of the CDR3 is TGTGCCAGCAGCCAAGCGTACTACGAGCAGTACTTC.

This clonotype was recorded a few times. CDR3 residues: CASSSSGRPYNEQFF. The DNA of the CDR3 is TGTGCCAGCAGTTCTAGCGGGAGGCCCTACAATGAGCAGTTCTTC. The chain is built from TRBV6-5 and TRBJ2-1, with 11 bases that match TRBD2. The CDR3 consists of 15 residues. Germline CDR1 reads MNHEY; CDR2 reads SVGAGI. V gave up 4 bases and J gave up 2 bases; unmatched junction bases: 1.

The chain uses TRBV10-3 and TRBJ1-1, with D possibly TRBD1 on 6 matching bases. The CDR3 is 12 residues long. Germline V lookup: CDR1 ENHRY, CDR2 SYGVKD. Trimming pared 9 bases from V and 1 base from J, leaving 9 bases between. The CDR3 sequence is CAISGQNTEAFF. DNA of the CDR3: TGTGCCATTTCGGGACAGAACACTGAAGCTTTCTTT.

The rearrangement uses TRBV7-9 and TRBJ2-7; TRBD2 aligns across 13 bases. Germline V gene lookup returns CDR1 SEHNR and CDR2 FQNEAQ (reference sequence). The CDR3 extends over 16 amino acids. V trimming: 3 bases; J trimming: 3 bases; junction bases outside the gene matches: 5. CDR3: CASSFTSGRAGYEQYF. The CDR3 DNA is TGTGCCAGCAGCTTTACTAGCGGGAGGGCCGGCTACGAGCAGTACTTC.

The chain links TRBV7-8 to TRBJ2-6; unclear D gene. The germline V gene encodes CDR1 SGHVS and CDR2 FQNEAQ. Trimming cost V 3 bases and J 0 bases, with 15 bases left between them. This CDR3 is 18 amino acids long. CDR3 nucleotide sequence: TGTGCCAGCAGCTTGGTGAGACCTAATATCTCTGGGGCCAACGTCCTGACTTTC. This sequence encodes CASSLVRPNISGANVLTF. The complete variable domain, with remaining parts taken from reference TRBV7-8 and TRBJ2-6, reads GAGVSQSPRYKVAKRGQDVALRCDPISGHVSLFWYQQALGQGPEFLTYFQNEAQLDKSGLPSDRFFAERPEGSVSTLKIQRTQQEDSAVYLCASSLVRPNISGANVLTFGAGSRLTVL.

The genes are TRBV27 and TRBJ1-1, with TRBD1 matching over 7 bases. Germline assignment: CDR1 MNHEY and CDR2 SMNVEV (reference sequence). V dropped 2 bases and J dropped 8; count of bases not matched to a gene: 2. The CDR3 sequence is 12 residues long. CDR3 protein: CASSLRGQEAFF. CDR3 DNA: TGTGCCAGCAGTTTAAGGGGACAGGAAGCTTTCTTT.

This chain joins TRBV21-1 and TRBJ2-1; the DNA was not used to check the table's D call, TRBD1. TRBV21-1 is tagged as a pseudogene. The CDR3 sequence is 21 residues long. This chain's CDR3 is CASSKVGGLRGQGASYNEQFF. CDR3 DNA sequence: TGTGCCAGCAGCAAAGTGGGTGGTCTTAGGGGACAGGGGGCCTCCTACAATGAGCAGTTCTTC.

V and J are TRBV7-9 and TRBJ2-3; D remains ambiguous. The length of the CDR3 is 18 residues. The germline CDR1 and CDR2 sequences are SEHNR and FQNEAQ (reference sequence). V was clipped by 6 bases and J by 0 bases, with 22 bases between them. As DNA, the CDR3 is TGTGCCAGCAGAGAAAACCGAAAGACCCGGGCTAGCACAGATACGCAGTATTTT. Encoded protein: CASRENRKTRASTDTQYF.